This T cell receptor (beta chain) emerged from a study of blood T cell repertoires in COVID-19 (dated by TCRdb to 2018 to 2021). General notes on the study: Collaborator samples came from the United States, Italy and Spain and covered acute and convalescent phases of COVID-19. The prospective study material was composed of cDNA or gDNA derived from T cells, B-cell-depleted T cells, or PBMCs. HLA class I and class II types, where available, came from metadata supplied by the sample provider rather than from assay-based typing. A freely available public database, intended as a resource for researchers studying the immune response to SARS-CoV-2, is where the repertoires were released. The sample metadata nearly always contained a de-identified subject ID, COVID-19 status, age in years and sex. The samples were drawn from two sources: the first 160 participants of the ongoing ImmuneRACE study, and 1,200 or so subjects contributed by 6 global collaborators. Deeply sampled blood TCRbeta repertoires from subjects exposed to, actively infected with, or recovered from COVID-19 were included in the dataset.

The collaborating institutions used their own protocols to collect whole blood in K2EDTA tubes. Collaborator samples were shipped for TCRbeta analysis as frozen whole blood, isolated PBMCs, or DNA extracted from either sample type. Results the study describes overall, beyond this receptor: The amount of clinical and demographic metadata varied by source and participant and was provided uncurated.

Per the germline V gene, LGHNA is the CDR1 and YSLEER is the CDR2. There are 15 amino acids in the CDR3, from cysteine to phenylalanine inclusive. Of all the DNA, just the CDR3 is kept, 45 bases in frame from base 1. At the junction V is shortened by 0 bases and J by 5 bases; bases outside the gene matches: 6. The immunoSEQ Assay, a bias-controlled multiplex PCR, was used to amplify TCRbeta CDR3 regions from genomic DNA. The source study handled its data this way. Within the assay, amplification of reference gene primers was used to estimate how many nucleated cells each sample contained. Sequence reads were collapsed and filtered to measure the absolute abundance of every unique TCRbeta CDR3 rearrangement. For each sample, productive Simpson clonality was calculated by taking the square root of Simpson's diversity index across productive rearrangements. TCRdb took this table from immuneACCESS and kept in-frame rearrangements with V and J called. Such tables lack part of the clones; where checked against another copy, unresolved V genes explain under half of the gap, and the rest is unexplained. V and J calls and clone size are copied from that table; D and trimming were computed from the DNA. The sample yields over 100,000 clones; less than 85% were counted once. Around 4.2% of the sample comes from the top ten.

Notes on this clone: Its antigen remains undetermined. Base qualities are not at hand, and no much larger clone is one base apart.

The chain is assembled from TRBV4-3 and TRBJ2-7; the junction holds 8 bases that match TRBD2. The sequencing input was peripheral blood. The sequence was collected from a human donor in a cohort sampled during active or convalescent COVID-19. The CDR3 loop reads CASSQDIAGYNEQYF. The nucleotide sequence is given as TGCGCCAGCAGCCAAGACATAGCGGGGTACAACGAGCAGTACTTC.